This T cell receptor beta chain derives from a study of blood T cells in healthy people across ages. The study, taken as a whole, reports: TCR beta diversity was tightly associated with the proportion of naive T cells. Naive CD4+ cell counts and diversity both ran higher in long-lived than in aged donors.

As regards this clonotype: Its specificity is unknown.

PBMCs, at least 6.5 million per sample, were isolated. The CDR3 is 14 amino acids. With V trimmed by 6 bases and J by 3 bases, 7 bases remained unmatched. Looked up from germline, CDR1 is SGHRS and CDR2 is YFSETQ. PCR was performed a second time for about 6 to 12 cycles using a sample-barcoded 5' primer and a J-beta primer mix. The template-switch adaptor, which had 12 random nucleotides, put a tag on each cDNA molecule. In TCRdb, the 5' RACE reads were re-called with MiXCR into one record per CDR3 protein. The sample lists more than 1.4 million distinct CDR3 sequences, around 42% seen once, with 6.5% to 10% in the top ten.

The V gene is TRBV5-1, the J gene TRBJ2-3; 7 bases map to TRBD2. The source material was blood. The clonotype comes from a woman between 18 and 30 years old in good health. In DNA form, the CDR3 reads TGCGCCAGCACCCGGGGAGGGCGGACAGATACGCAGTATTTT. Protein product: CASTRGGRTDTQYF.